This T cell receptor (beta chain) derives from a study of glioma-infiltrating T cells after dendritic cell vaccination. Details on this clone: Its antigen remains unknown.

CDR1 SGHVS and CDR2 FNYEAQ come from the germline V gene. Trimming shortened V by 3 bases and J by 2 bases, and 11 bases separated the two germline ends. There are 14 residues in the CDR3. The repertoire was sequenced with immunoSEQ multiplex PCR; TCRdb's copy has only in-frame clones and lacks some. Here the sample spans about 38,000 clones, roughly 79% being singletons. Overall study findings and caveats: Complete blood and tumor specimen sets were limited to few patients.

The specimen was blood, collected before dendritic cell vaccination. This rearrangement joins TRBV7-6 to TRBJ2-7; D is possibly TRBD2 (5 bases). This receptor was identified in a human donor with glioblastoma. The CDR3 protein is CASSFGDITYEQYF. CDR3 DNA sequence: TGTGCCAGCAGCTTCGGGGATATCACCTACGAGCAGTACTTC.